This T cell receptor (beta chain) appears in the sequencing data of a study of blood T cell repertoires in COVID-19. The wider study: Whether acute or convalescent, the COVID-19 samples came from the United States, Italy and Spain. Sample material is recorded as cDNA or gDNA derived from T cells, B-cell-depleted T cells, or PBMCs.

The assay was immunoSEQ multiplex PCR, and TCRdb's table has in-frame clones only and misses some. The sample contains about 180,000 clones, roughly 84% of which appear only once. Seattle's enrolled individuals joined amid active infection and were then monitored longitudinally. The TCR sequence derives from a person aged 65 to 79 with COVID-19, enrolled during active disease. The sample was peripheral blood.

The CDR3 here is CASSAPSRANTEAFF. The CDR3 nucleotides read TGTGCCAGCAGCGCACCCTCGCGGGCGAACACTGAAGCTTTCTTT. The chain combines TRBV6-5 with TRBJ1-1; D is uncertain. Germline values: CDR1 MNHEY, CDR2 SVGAGI. V lost 6 bases to trimming and J lost 1 base, with 15 bases between them. The CDR3 is 15 residues long.